The 6 T cell receptor beta chains presented below share a single source sample, sequenced in a study of blood T cells in healthy people across ages. The second PCR ran about 6 to 11 cycles with a sample-barcoded 5' primer and J-beta primers. TCRdb processed the 5' RACE reads anew with MiXCR; each CDR3 protein has one entry. Here the sample spans 700,000 to 850,000 distinct CDR3 sequences, roughly 35% being singletons. The sample comprised blood. Receptors were obtained from a man between 18 and 35 years old in good health.

This clonotype is medium-sized (0.01 to 0.1%). V usage is TRBV13 and J usage is TRBJ2-4; D call uncertain. This CDR3 has 12 amino acids. The V gene's germline CDR1 is PRHDT and CDR2 FYEKMQ (reference sequence). V lost 0 bases and J lost 5, with 2 bases in between. The CDR3 DNA is TGTGCCAGCAGCTTAGGGGAAAACATTCAGTACTTC. This sequence encodes CASSLGENIQYF.

The chain carries TRBV7-9 and TRBJ1-1; D is perhaps TRBD1 (5 bases). The V gene lost 1 base and the J gene lost 9 bases, with 9 bases spanning the gap. Germline V lookup: CDR1 SEHNR, CDR2 FQNEAQ (reference sequence). The CDR3 consists of 12 residues. CDR3 sequence (DNA): TGTGCCAGCAGCTTAGAGGGACCCCAAGCTTTCTTT. Translating gives CASSLEGPQAFF.

This rearrangement joins TRBV12-3 or TRBV12-4 to TRBJ1-6; D gene ambiguous. The V and J ends lost 1 base and 11 bases respectively, with 9 bases between them. The CDR3 covers 13 residues. The CDR3 reads CASSLGLVPPLHF. DNA of the CDR3: TGTGCCAGCAGTTTAGGACTGGTTCCACCCCTCCACTTT.

On this clonotype: This could be a read error, since a much larger clone is one nucleotide away. This rearrangement joins TRBV5-6 to TRBJ1-5; the D is unclear. This CDR3 is built from 14 residues. Germline lookup yields CDR1 SGHDT and CDR2 YYEEEE. The CDR3 DNA reads TGTGCCAGCAGCTTGGCTGGCAAAAATCGGCCCCAGCATTTT. It translates to CASSLAGKNRPQHF.

The sample holds a few counts of this clonotype. The chain carries TRBV20-1 and TRBJ1-2, with 8 bases identical to TRBD1. CDR1 and CDR2 from the germline V gene are DFQATT and SNEGSKA (reference sequence). The CDR3 extends over 13 amino acids. With 5 bases clipped from V and 7 bases from J, the junction kept 9 bases outside the gene matches. Here the CDR3 DNA reads TGCAGTGCTTCCTCGACAGGGGAGAGTGGCTACACCTTC. Translation: CSASSTGESGYTF.

In regard to this clonotype: A single base separates this from a much larger clone, so it may be a read error. The CDR3 DNA reads as TGTGCCAGCAGCTTAACCCCAGAGGAGACCCAGTACTTC. This translates into CASSLTPEETQYF. The V and J genes are TRBV7-2 and TRBJ2-4; no clear D gene. The J call may be faulty, since TRBJ2-5 better matches the DNA end. This CDR3 region has 13 residues. Germline V lookup: CDR1 SGHTA, CDR2 FQGNSA.